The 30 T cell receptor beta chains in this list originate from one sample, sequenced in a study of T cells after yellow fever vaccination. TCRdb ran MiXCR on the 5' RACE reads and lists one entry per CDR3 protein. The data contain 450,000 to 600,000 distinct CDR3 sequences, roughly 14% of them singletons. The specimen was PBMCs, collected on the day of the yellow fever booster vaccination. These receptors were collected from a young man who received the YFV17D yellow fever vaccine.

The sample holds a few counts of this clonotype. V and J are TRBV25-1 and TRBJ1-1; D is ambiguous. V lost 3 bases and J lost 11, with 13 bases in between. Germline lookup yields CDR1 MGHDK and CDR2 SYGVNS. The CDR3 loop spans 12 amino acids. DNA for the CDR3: TGTGCCAGCAGTGACCCCCGTTTATTGGCTTTCTTT. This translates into CASSDPRLLAFF.

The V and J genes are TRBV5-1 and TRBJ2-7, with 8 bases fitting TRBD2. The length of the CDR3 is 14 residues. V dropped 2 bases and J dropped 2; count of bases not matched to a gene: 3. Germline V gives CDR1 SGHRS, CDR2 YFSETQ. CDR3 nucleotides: TGCGCCAGCAGCTTTAGCGGGGACCCCTACGAGCAGTACTTC. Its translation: CASSFSGDPYEQYF.

The CDR3 here is CSARLDRADEQFF. DNA for the CDR3: TGCAGTGCCCGCTTGGATCGGGCCGATGAGCAGTTCTTC. The chain is built from TRBV20-1 and TRBJ2-1, with unresolved D. Trimming stripped 6 bases from V and 8 bases from J, with 17 bases between. The CDR3 covers 13 residues. CDR1 is DFQATT and CDR2 is SNEGSKA in the germline V gene (reference sequence).

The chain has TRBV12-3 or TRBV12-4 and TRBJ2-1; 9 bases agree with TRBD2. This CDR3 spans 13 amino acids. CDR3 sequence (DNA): TGTGCAACCAGGCCTAGCGGGACCCTCGAGCAGTTCTTC. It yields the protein CATRPSGTLEQFF.

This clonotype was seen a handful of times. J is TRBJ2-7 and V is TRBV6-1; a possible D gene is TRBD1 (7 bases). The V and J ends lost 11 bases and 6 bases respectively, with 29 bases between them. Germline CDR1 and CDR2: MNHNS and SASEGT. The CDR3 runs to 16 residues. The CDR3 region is CAVLQGGAHSQSEQYF. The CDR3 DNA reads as TGTGCCGTCCTCCAGGGGGGCGCCCACTCTCAAAGCGAGCAGTACTTC.

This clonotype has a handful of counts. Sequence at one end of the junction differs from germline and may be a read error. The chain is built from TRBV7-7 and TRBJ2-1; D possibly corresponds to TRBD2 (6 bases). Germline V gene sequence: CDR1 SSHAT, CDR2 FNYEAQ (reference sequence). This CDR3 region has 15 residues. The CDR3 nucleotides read TGTGCTAGCAGCTTAGGTGAGACTAGTGTGGGTGAGCAGTTCTTC. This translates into CASSLGETSVGEQFF.

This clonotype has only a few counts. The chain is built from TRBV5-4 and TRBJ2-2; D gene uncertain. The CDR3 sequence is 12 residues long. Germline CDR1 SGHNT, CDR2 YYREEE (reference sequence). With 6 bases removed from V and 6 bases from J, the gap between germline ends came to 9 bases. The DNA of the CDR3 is TGTGCCAGCAATCAGTGGGCCGGGGAGCTGTTTTTT. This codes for CASNQWAGELFF.

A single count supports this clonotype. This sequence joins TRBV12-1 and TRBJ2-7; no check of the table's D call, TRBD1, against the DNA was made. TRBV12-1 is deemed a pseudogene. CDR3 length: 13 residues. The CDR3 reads CASSSRHTYEQYF. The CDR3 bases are TGTGCCAGCAGCTCCCGGCACACGTACGAGCAGTACTTC.

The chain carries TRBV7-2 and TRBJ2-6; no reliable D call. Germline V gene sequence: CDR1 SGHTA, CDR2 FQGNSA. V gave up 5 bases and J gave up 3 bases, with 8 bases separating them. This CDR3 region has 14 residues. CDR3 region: CASSAGFGANVLTF. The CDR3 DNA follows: TGTGCCAGCAGCGCTGGGTTTGGGGCCAACGTCCTGACTTTC. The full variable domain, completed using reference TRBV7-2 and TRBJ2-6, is GAGVSQSPSNKVTEKGKDVELRCDPISGHTALYWYRQSLGQGLEFLIYFQGNSAPDKSGLPSDRFSAERTGGSVSTLTIQRTQQEDSAVYLCASSAGFGANVLTFGAGSRLTVL.

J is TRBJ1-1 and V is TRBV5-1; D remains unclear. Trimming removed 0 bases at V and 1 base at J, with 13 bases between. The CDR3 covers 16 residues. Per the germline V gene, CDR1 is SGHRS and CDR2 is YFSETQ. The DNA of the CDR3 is TGCGCCAGCAGCTTGGATTTGGGCCTAAGGAACACTGAAGCTTTCTTT. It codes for CASSLDLGLRNTEAFF.

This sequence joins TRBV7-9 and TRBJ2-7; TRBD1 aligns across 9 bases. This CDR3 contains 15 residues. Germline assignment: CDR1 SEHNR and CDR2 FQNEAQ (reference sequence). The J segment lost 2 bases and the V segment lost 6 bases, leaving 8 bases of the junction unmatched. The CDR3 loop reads CASSPNRQGAYEQYF. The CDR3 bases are TGTGCCAGCAGTCCCAACAGACAGGGGGCCTACGAGCAGTACTTC.

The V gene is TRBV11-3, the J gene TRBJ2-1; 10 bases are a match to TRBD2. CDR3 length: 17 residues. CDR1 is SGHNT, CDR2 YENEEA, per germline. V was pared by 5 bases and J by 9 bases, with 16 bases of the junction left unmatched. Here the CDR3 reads CASSPLGSSGRSGEQFF. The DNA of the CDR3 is TGTGCCAGCAGCCCTCTTGGGTCTAGCGGGAGAAGCGGTGAGCAGTTCTTC.

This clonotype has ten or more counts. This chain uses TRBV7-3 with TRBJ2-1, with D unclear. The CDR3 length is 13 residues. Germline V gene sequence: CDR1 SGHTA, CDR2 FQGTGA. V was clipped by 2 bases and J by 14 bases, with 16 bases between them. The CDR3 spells CASSLGEGQEEFF. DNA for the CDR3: TGTGCCAGCAGCTTAGGGGAAGGGCAGGAAGAGTTCTTC. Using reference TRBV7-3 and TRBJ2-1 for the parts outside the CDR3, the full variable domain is GAGVSQTPSNKVTEKGKYVELRCDPISGHTALYWYRQSLGQGPEFLIYFQGTGAADDSGLPNDRFFAVRPEGSVSTLKIQRTERGDSAVYLCASSLGEGQEEFFGPGTRLTVL.

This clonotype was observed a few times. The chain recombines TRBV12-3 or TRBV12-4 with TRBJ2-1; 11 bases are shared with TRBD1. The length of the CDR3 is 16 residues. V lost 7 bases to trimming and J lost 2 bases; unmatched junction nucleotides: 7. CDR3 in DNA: TGTGCCAGCACGCAAGGGGACAGGGGGACCTACAATGAGCAGTTCTTC. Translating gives CASTQGDRGTYNEQFF.

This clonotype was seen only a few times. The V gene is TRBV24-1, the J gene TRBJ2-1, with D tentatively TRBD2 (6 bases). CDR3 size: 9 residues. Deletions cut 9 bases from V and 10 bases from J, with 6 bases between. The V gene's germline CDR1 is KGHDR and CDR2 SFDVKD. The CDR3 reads CATRGEQFF. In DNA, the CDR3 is TGTGCCACCCGGGGGGAGCAGTTCTTC.

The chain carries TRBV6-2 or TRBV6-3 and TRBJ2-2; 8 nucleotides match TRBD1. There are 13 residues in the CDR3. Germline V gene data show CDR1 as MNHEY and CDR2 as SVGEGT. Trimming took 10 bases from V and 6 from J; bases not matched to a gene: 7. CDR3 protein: CANADREAGELFF. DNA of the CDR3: TGTGCCAACGCGGACAGGGAAGCCGGGGAGCTGTTTTTT.

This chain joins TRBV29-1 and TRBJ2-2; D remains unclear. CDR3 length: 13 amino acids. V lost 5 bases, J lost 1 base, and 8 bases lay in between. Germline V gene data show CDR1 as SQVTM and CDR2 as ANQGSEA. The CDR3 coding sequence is TGCAGCGTTCTCCATGGGAACACCGGGGAGCTGTTTTTT. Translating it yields CSVLHGNTGELFF.

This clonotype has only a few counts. This CDR3 reads CASSLRFSNTEAFF. In DNA form, the CDR3 reads TGTGCCAGCAGCCTACGGTTTTCGAACACTGAAGCTTTCTTT. This rearrangement joins TRBV14 to TRBJ1-1; D gene unclear. Trimming shortened V by 4 bases and J by 1 base, and 10 bases separated the two germline ends. The CDR3 loop spans 14 amino acids. Germline V gene data show CDR1 as SGHDN and CDR2 as FVKESK.

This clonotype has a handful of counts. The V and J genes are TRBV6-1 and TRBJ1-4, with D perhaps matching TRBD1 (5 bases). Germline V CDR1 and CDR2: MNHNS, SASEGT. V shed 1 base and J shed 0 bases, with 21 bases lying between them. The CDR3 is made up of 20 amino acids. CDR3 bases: TGTGCCAGCAGTGAAGTTATTTTGGGGGAAAGGAGAACAACTAATGAAAAACTGTTTTTT. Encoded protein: CASSEVILGERRTTNEKLFF.

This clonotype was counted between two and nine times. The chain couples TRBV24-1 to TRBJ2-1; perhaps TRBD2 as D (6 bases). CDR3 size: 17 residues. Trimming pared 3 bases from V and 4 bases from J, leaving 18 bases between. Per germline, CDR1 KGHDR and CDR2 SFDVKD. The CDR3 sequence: CATSDPGGDSTYNEQFF. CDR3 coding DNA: TGTGCCACCAGTGATCCAGGCGGGGACTCGACTTACAATGAGCAGTTCTTC.

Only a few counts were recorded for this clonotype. CDR3: CAWSATVGPQHF. The CDR3 region has the DNA TGTGCCTGGAGTGCGACGGTCGGGCCCCAGCATTTT. The chain has TRBV30 and TRBJ1-5; no clear D gene. Trimming removed 1 base at V and 9 bases at J, with 10 bases between. Germline CDR1 reads GTSNPN; CDR2 reads SVGIG (reference sequence). The CDR3 consists of 12 residues. The full variable domain, with the rest looked up from reference TRBV30 and TRBJ1-5, is SQTIHQWPATLVQPVGSPLSLECTVEGTSNPNLYWYRQAAGRGLQLLFYSVGIGQISSEVPQNLSASRPQDRQFILSSKKLLLSDSGFYLCAWSATVGPQHFGDGTRLSIL.

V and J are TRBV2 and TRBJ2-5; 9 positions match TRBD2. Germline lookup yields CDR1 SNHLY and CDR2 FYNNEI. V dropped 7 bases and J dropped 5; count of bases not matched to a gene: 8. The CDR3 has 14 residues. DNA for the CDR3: TGTGCCAGCAAACCCGGGACTAGCACTGAGACCCAGTACTTC. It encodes CASKPGTSTETQYF.

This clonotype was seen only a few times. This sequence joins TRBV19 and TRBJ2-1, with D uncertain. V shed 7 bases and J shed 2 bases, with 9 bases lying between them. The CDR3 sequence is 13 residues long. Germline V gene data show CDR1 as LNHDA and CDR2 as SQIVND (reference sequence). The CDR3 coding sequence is TGTGCCAGTAACGGCAGACCCTACAATGAGCAGTTCTTC. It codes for CASNGRPYNEQFF.

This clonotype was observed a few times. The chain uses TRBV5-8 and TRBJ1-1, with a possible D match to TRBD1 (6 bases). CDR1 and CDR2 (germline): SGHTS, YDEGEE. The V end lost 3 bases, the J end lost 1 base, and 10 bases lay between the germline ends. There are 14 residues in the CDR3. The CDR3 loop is CASSWVGQNTEAFF. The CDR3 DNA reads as TGTGCCAGCAGCTGGGTGGGACAGAACACTGAAGCTTTCTTT.

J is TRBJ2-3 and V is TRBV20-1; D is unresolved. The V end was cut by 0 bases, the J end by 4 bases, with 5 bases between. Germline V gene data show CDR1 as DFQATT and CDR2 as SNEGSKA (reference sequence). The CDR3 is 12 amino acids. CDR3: CSARDSSDTQYF. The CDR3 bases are TGCAGTGCTAGAGATTCCTCAGATACGCAGTATTTT.

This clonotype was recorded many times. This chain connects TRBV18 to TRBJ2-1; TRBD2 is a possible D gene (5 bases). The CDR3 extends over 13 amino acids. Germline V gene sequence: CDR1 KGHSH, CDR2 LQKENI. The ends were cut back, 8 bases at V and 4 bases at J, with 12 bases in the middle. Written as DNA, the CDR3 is TGTGCCAGCAGCTTGAGCGGTTACAATGAGCAGTTCTTC. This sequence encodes CASSLSGYNEQFF.

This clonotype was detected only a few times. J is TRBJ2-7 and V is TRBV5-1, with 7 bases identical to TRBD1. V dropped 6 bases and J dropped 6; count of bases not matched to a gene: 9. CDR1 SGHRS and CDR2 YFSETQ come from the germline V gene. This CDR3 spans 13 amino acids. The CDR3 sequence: CASKTGPAGEQYF. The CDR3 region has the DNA TGCGCCAGCAAGACAGGGCCGGCCGGCGAGCAGTACTTC.

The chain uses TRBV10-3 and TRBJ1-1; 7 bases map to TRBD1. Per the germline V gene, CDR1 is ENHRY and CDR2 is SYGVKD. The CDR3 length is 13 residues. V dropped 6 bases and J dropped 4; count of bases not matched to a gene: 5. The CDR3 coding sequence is TGTGCCATCAGGACAGGGTATAGCACTGAAGCTTTCTTT. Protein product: CAIRTGYSTEAFF.

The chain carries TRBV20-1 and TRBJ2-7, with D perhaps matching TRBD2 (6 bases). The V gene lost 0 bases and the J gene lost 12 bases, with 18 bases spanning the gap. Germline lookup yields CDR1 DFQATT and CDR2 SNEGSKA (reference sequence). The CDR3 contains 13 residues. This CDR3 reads CSARDVAGTPLYF. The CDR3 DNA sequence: TGCAGTGCTAGAGACGTAGCCGGGACTCCCTTGTACTTC.

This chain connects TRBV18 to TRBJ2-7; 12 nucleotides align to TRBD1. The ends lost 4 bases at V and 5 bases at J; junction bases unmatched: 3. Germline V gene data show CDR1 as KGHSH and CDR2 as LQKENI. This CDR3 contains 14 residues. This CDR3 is CASSRGQGAHEQYF. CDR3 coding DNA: TGTGCCAGCTCACGGGGACAGGGGGCCCACGAGCAGTACTTC.